This T cell receptor beta chain was identified in a study of the immune and genomic landscape of osteosarcoma (dated by TCRdb to 2018 to 2020). Background for the entire study: The overall cohort was composed of 48 pediatric and adult patients with high-grade osteosarcoma, and a median age at diagnosis of approximately 25 years (range about 5-81) was recorded. The study profiled osteosarcoma specimens with whole genome, RNA and T-cell receptor sequencing plus immunohistochemistry and reverse phase protein arrays to define immunogenic potential. An explanation for the limited clinical activity of immune checkpoint inhibitors in osteosarcoma was sought in the study. Patients in the overall cohort were 60% male, and approximately 73% presented with localized disease at diagnosis. The cohort was enriched for poor-risk disease, as unfavorable pathologic response to standard therapy was shown in about 73% of the cohort and approximately 69% of the cohort were deceased. TCR sequencing results were integrated with transcriptome, protein array and immunostaining data to characterize the osteosarcoma immunogenomic landscape. Two samples from the same tumor site were contributed by each of a few patients.

TCR beta chain CDR3 regions were immunosequenced with the ImmunoSEQ Assay (Adaptive Biotechnologies). In the authors' own workflow: TCRB rearrangements, read counts, read proportions and gene usage were exported through the ImmunoSEQ Analyzer platform. T-cell clonality was calculated on productive rearrangements as 1 minus Pielou's evenness. In the clonal space homeostasis analysis, clonotypes were binned as rare, small, medium, large or hyperexpanded (0.01 to 1 of the repertoire). TCR productive clonality was compared across immune clusters C1, C2 and C3 using the Wilcoxon rank sum test. Entries here come from immuneACCESS through TCRdb and include only in-frame sequences with V and J called. Some clones fail to appear in such tables; in the studies checked, an unresolved V gene covers under half of the shortfall, and the cause of the remainder is unknown. D and trimming were read from the DNA, whereas the V and J calls and clone size are those reported in that table. The sample table shows 1,600 or so clones, and about 59% are seen once. Over 15% of the sample belongs to the ten largest clones.

Specimens were post-treatment primary, local recurrence and metastasis tumors from poor-prognosis patients. The paper as a whole reports these results and caveats: Productive TCR clonality was found to be low overall, with an average of 0.09 and a maximum of 0.3, which suggested limited T-cell clonal expansion. Because osteosarcoma is rare and all possible samples were collected, sample size was not determined by any statistical method. In five cases, a single hyperexpanded clone dominated the repertoire, and each of these five cases had fewer than 100 T-cell clonotypes. Alongside the frozen tumor specimens, matched blood was collected from only two patients. Although TCR productive clonality was higher in the immune-hot C3 cluster than in the cold C1 cluster, TCR productive clonality was still low overall. Clonality benchmarks were derived from external normal skin and healthy peripheral blood data rather than from matched normal tissue.

V is pruned by 3 bases and J by 1 base, leaving 5 bases of the junction without a gene match. Its CDR3 holds 17 amino acids, cysteine through phenylalanine. Kept here is only the CDR3 DNA, which spans 51 bases and is read in frame from base 1. CDR1 ENHRY and CDR2 SYGVKD were looked up in the germline V gene. Remarks on this clone: The antigen it binds to is not known. No per-base quality is available; no much larger clone lies one base away.

The sequence was collected from a man between 18 and 35 years old with osteosarcoma. The age is the age at diagnosis. The specimen sequenced was primary tumor tissue from the T10 vertebra. Read against the paper, the sample's cell subset or site label means: resected primary osteosarcoma tumor. The sequence joins TRBV10-3 to TRBJ2-1; 11 bases in the junction line up with TRBD2. The sequence in DNA is TGTGCCATCAGTGATACTAGCGGGGGCCGATCCTACAATGAGCAGTTCTTC. This encodes CAISDTSGGRSYNEQFF.